This T cell receptor beta chain was captured by sequencing in a study of blood T cells in healthy people across ages. Findings and caveats of the study: With donor CMV status unknown, expanded clonotype changes were possibly confounded. As naive T cell percentage varied, TCR beta diversity correlated strongly with it.

Germline CDR1 and CDR2: SGHTA and FQGNSA. The CDR3 contains 14 residues. Trimming took 4 bases from V and 6 from J; bases not matched to a gene: 2. With a J-beta primer mix and a sample-barcoded 5' primer, a second PCR ran roughly 6 to 11 cycles. TCRdb passed the 5' RACE reads through MiXCR, listing each CDR3 protein once. The table lists nearly 1 million distinct CDR3 sequences, roughly 50% of them singletons, with 20% to 25% in the top ten. This clonotype was recorded at least ten times. Its antigen is not identified. The V call is TRBV7-2, the J call TRBJ2-4, with TRBD2 identical over 11 bases. The sequence came from an older woman in good health. The sample taken for sequencing was blood. The CDR3 reads CASSSGLAVNIQYF. The DNA for the CDR3 is TGTGCCAGCAGCTCGGGACTAGCGGTAAACATTCAGTACTTC.